The text below deals with one T cell receptor beta chain. The record originates from a study of blood T cell repertoires in COVID-19. On the study more broadly: Italy, Spain and the United States were the sources of the convalescent and acute COVID-19 samples. T cells, B-cell-depleted T cells, or PBMCs provided the cDNA or gDNA that served as material.

In germline, CDR1 is SGHNT, CDR2 YYREEE (reference sequence). V shed 2 bases and J 2 bases; nucleotides not matched to a gene: 10. The CDR3 loop spans 16 amino acids. Exposed volunteers were people who met a COVID-19 case within 2 weeks before study entry. Per the original data handling: Researchers report that nucleated cell counts were estimated from reference gene primer amplification. TCRdb's table, derived via immunoSEQ multiplex PCR, lists solely in-frame clones and lacks some. That table supplies the V and J calls and clone size; D and trimming were determined from the DNA. The sample has about 180,000 clones, roughly 80% seen once.

The receptor's source is a man aged 55 to 70 who had been exposed to COVID-19. Sequenced material: PBMCs or T cells enriched from blood (not recorded which). This chain joins TRBV5-4 and TRBJ2-7; 7 bases map to TRBD2. For the CDR3, the DNA is TGTGCCAGCAGCTTCATACTAGCGAGAAAAACCTACGAGCAGTACTTC. It encodes CASSFILARKTYEQYF.